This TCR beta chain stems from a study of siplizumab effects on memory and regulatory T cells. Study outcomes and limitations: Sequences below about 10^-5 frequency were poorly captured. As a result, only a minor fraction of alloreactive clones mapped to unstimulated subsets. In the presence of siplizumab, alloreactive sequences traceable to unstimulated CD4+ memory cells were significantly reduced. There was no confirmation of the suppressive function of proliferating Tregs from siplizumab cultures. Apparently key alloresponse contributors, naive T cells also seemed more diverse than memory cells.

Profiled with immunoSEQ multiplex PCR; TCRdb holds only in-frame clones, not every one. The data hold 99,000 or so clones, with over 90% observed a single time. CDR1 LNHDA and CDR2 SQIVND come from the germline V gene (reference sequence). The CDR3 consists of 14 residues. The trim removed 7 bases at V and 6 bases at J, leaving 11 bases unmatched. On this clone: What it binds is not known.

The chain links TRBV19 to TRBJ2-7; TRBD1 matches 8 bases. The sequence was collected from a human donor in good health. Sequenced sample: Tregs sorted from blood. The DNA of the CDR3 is TGTGCCAGTACCAAGACAGGGGTAGGAAGCGAGCAGTACTTC. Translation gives CASTKTGVGSEQYF.